The 28 T cell receptor beta chains given below trace back to one sample, sequenced in a study of T cells of healthy individuals. In TCRdb, the 5' RACE reads were re-called with MiXCR into one record per CDR3 protein. The sample holds about 100,000 distinct CDR3 sequences, 15% to 20% seen once. The origin of the receptors is a human donor in good health.

This clonotype has just a few counts. The J gene is TRBJ1-5, the V gene TRBV4-1, with 9 bases fitting TRBD1. CDR3 length: 15 residues. V shed 2 bases and J 1 base; nucleotides not matched to a gene: 0. The germline gives CDR1 MGHRA, CDR2 YSYEKL. The DNA for the CDR3 is TGCGCCAGCAGCCAAACAGGGGGCAGCAATCAGCCCCAGCATTTT. Its translation is CASSQTGGSNQPQHF.

This clonotype came up many times. The chain carries TRBV14 and TRBJ1-2, with 7 nucleotides matching TRBD1. J lost 1 base, V lost 3 bases, and 8 bases had no gene match. This CDR3 is 16 amino acids long. The germline gives CDR1 SGHDN, CDR2 FVKESK. The CDR3 region has the DNA TGTGCCAGCAGCCAGTCCCGGACAGGCCGTAACTATGGCTACACCTTC. It is translated as CASSQSRTGRNYGYTF. Full variable domain (rest looked up from reference TRBV14 and TRBJ1-2): EAGVTQFPSHSVIEKGQTVTLRCDPISGHDNLYWYRRVMGKEIKFLLHFVKESKQDESGMPNNRFLAERTGGTYSTLKVQPAELEDSGVYFCASSQSRTGRNYGYTFGSGTRLTVV.

The chain has TRBV15 and TRBJ2-7; D might be TRBD2 (6 bases). Germline V CDR1 and CDR2: LNHNV, YYDKDF (reference sequence). CDR3 length equals 14 residues. V lost 4 bases and J 2 bases, leaving 12 bases between the germline ends. The CDR3 bases are TGTGCCACCAGCACCGGGACTGGGGCCTACGAGCAGTACTTC. This encodes CATSTGTGAYEQYF.

This clonotype was counted at least ten times. The chain couples TRBV5-1 to TRBJ1-3; 7 bases are a match to TRBD1. V lost 4 bases to trimming and J lost 0 bases; unmatched junction nucleotides: 4. The CDR3 is 15 amino acids. The germline V gene encodes CDR1 SGHRS and CDR2 YFSETQ. The CDR3 spells CASSRDSSSGNTIYF. CDR3 bases: TGCGCCAGCAGCCGGGACAGTAGCTCTGGAAACACCATATATTTT.

The chain couples TRBV6-5 to TRBJ1-5; 7 nucleotides agree with TRBD1. Germline assignment: CDR1 MNHEY and CDR2 SVGAGI. This CDR3 is built from 13 residues. V dropped 5 bases and J dropped 7; count of bases not matched to a gene: 5. The CDR3 DNA reads TGTGCCAGCAGTCCAGGGGGGGGGCAGCCCCAGCATTTT. Protein: CASSPGGGQPQHF.

This clonotype was seen more than once but under ten times. The chain joins TRBV5-1 to TRBJ1-5; TRBD1 matches at 7 bases. Germline CDR1 is SGHRS and CDR2 is YFSETQ. Trimming took 4 bases from V and 5 from J; bases not matched to a gene: 6. The CDR3 runs to 14 residues. The CDR3 spells CASSPGTEDQPQHF. The CDR3 DNA reads TGCGCCAGCAGCCCGGGGACAGAAGATCAGCCCCAGCATTTT. Looking up the rest from reference TRBV5-1 and TRBJ1-5 gives the full variable domain: KAGVTQTPRYLIKTRGQQVTLSCSPISGHRSVSWYQQTPGQGLQFLFEYFSETQRNKGNFPGRFSGRQFSNSRSEMNVSTLELGDSALYLCASSPGTEDQPQHFGDGTRLSIL.

CDR3: CASSWRETQYF. The CDR3 DNA reads TGTGCCAGCAGTTGGCGGGAGACCCAGTACTTC. The chain is built from TRBV27 and TRBJ2-5, with D uncertain. Trimming shortened V by 4 bases and J by 5 bases, and 5 bases separated the two germline ends. The germline V gene encodes CDR1 MNHEY and CDR2 SMNVEV (reference sequence). The CDR3 totals 11 residues.

In its sample, this clonotype was seen a few times. V is TRBV29-1 and J is TRBJ2-5; TRBD1 matches at 8 bases. Looked up from germline, CDR1 is SQVTM and CDR2 is ANQGSEA. The J segment lost 3 bases and the V segment lost 2 bases, leaving 5 bases of the junction unmatched. The CDR3 sequence is 14 residues long. CDR3 loop: CSVEREDREETQYF. The CDR3 nucleotides are TGCAGCGTTGAACGCGAGGACAGGGAAGAGACCCAGTACTTC.

In this sample, this clonotype turned up many times. The gene calls are TRBV4-2 and TRBJ2-7; no clear D gene. Germline V CDR1 and CDR2: LGHNA, YNFKEQ. This CDR3 has 14 amino acids. V shed 4 bases and J shed 2 bases, with 12 bases lying between them. The CDR3 DNA reads TGTGCCAGCAGCCCGCGGAAATTCGCCTACGAGCAGTACTTC. It specifies CASSPRKFAYEQYF.

The sample holds a few counts of this clonotype. The V gene is TRBV6-5, the J gene TRBJ2-1; possible D gene TRBD2, 5 bases. Germline CDR1 and CDR2: MNHEY and SVGAGI. This CDR3 has 16 residues. The V end was cut by 6 bases, the J end by 2 bases, with 17 bases between. CDR3 residues: CASRNLAGVTYNEQFF. As DNA, the CDR3 is TGTGCCAGCAGAAACCTAGCCGGAGTCACCTACAATGAGCAGTTCTTC.

CDR3: CASSLERISPLHF. The CDR3 nucleotides are TGTGCCAGCAGTTTAGAGAGGATTTCACCCCTCCACTTT. This chain uses TRBV12-3 or TRBV12-4 with TRBJ1-6; D is undetermined. This CDR3 spans 13 amino acids. The V end lost 1 base, the J end lost 9 bases, and 7 bases lay between the germline ends.

This clonotype has a handful of counts. This sequence joins TRBV4-3 and TRBJ2-1, with D uncertain. Germline CDR1 reads LGHNA; CDR2 reads YSLEER. The CDR3 is 19 amino acids. With 0 bases removed from V and 3 bases from J, the gap between germline ends came to 21 bases. DNA of the CDR3: TGCGCCAGCAGCCAAGATTTGTTGTATATACAGACGAACTACAATGAGCAGTTCTTC. Protein product: CASSQDLLYIQTNYNEQFF.

This chain connects TRBV20-1 to TRBJ2-3, with 13 bases identical to TRBD2. Germline lookup yields CDR1 DFQATT and CDR2 SNEGSKA (reference sequence). The CDR3 totals 18 residues. V lost 0 bases, J lost 5 bases, and 11 bases stayed unmatched. The CDR3 protein is CSARDRLTSGGVRDTQYF. CDR3 bases: TGCAGTGCTAGAGATCGACTTACTAGCGGGGGGGTCAGAGATACGCAGTATTTT.

This clonotype was recorded at least ten times. The gene calls are TRBV20-1 and TRBJ1-4; 8 bases are a match to TRBD1. The CDR3 extends over 11 amino acids. CDR1 is DFQATT and CDR2 is SNEGSKA in the germline V gene (reference sequence). Trimming removed 7 bases from V and 10 bases from J; junction bases left unmatched: 5. The CDR3 region is CSGGTGGKLFF. The CDR3 region has the DNA TGCAGTGGTGGCACAGGGGGAAAACTGTTTTTT.

This chain joins TRBV2 and TRBJ2-1, with 11 bases that match TRBD2. This CDR3 region has 15 residues. J gave up 6 bases and V 1 base, and 2 bases lay outside the gene matches. Germline CDR1 SNHLY, CDR2 FYNNEI. The CDR3 protein is CASSEVGLAANEQFF. The CDR3 bases are TGTGCCAGCAGTGAAGTGGGACTAGCGGCCAATGAGCAGTTCTTC.

The rearrangement uses TRBV5-1 and TRBJ1-2, with a possible D match to TRBD1 (6 bases). The CDR3 totals 16 residues. V lost 3 bases and J 4 bases, leaving 19 bases between the germline ends. CDR1 is SGHRS and CDR2 is YFSETQ in the germline V gene. As DNA, the CDR3 is TGCGCCAGCAGCTCTGCCACCCGGGGGGCGGTCTATGGCTACACCTTC. Translation: CASSSATRGAVYGYTF.

This clonotype was seen a few times. The chain links TRBV4-1 to TRBJ1-1; D remains ambiguous. V was cut by 3 bases and J by 11 bases, with 16 bases left in between. This CDR3 has 13 residues. Germline CDR1 and CDR2: MGHRA and YSYEKL. The CDR3 reads CASSQEVGAAAFF. DNA for the CDR3: TGCGCCAGCAGCCAGGAGGTAGGCGCTGCCGCTTTCTTT.

V and J are TRBV19 and TRBJ1-1; D gene uncertain. This CDR3 spans 13 amino acids. Germline V gives CDR1 LNHDA, CDR2 SQIVND (reference sequence). V was shortened by 3 bases and J by 4 bases, with 9 bases between the two germline ends. The CDR3 loop is CASSIGVFTEAFF. The CDR3 coding sequence is TGTGCCAGTAGTATTGGTGTTTTCACTGAAGCTTTCTTT.

The sample holds many counts of this clonotype. The V and J genes are TRBV11-2 and TRBJ2-3; D perhaps matches TRBD2 (7 bases). Trimming took 5 bases from V and 2 from J, leaving 20 bases between them. The CDR3 is made up of 17 amino acids. CDR1 SGHAT and CDR2 FQNNGV come from the germline V gene. CDR3 protein: CASSSQGREINTDTQYF. Written as DNA, the CDR3 is TGTGCCAGCAGCAGCCAGGGGCGGGAGATTAACACAGATACGCAGTATTTT.

V gene TRBV19 combines with J gene TRBJ2-3; D gene ambiguous. The CDR3 has 13 residues. V lost 6 bases, J lost 0 bases, and 7 bases lay in between. CDR1 is LNHDA and CDR2 is SQIVND in the germline V gene (reference sequence). The CDR3 region has the DNA TGTGCCAGTAGACCTGGTAGCACAGATACGCAGTATTTT. This translates into CASRPGSTDTQYF.

V is TRBV5-1 and J is TRBJ2-1, with 8 bases fitting TRBD2. This CDR3 has 15 residues. The junction had 4 bases not matched to a gene; V was cut back by 0 bases and J by 5 bases. CDR1 and CDR2 (germline): SGHRS, YFSETQ. The CDR3: CASSLVAGTHNEQFF. DNA of the CDR3: TGCGCCAGCAGCTTGGTAGCGGGAACCCACAATGAGCAGTTCTTC.

This clonotype was recorded many times. The CDR3 DNA is TGTGCCAGCAGCCAAGGTCTTTTCTATGGCTACACCTTC. Encoded protein: CASSQGLFYGYTF. The chain carries TRBV3-1 and TRBJ1-2; D gene ambiguous. Germline V gene sequence: CDR1 LGHDT, CDR2 YNNKEL (reference sequence). V dropped 1 base and J dropped 4 bases, with 7 bases sitting between them. The CDR3 runs 13 residues.

This clonotype was detected a few times. The rearrangement links TRBV7-2 to TRBJ2-4; no firm D call. V lost 5 bases, J lost 1 base, and 15 bases lay in between. Germline V lookup: CDR1 SGHTA, CDR2 FQGNSA. The CDR3 is 16 amino acids. The CDR3: CASSQTPTEAKNIQYF. The CDR3 coding sequence is TGTGCCAGCAGCCAGACCCCTACGGAGGCCAAAAACATTCAGTACTTC.

The J gene is TRBJ2-3, the V gene TRBV7-2; D is unclear. The V gene's germline CDR1 is SGHTA and CDR2 FQGNSA. This CDR3 has 12 amino acids. The germline V and J ends were trimmed by 5 bases and 6 bases, with 9 bases remaining between them. The CDR3 reads CASSLRLDTQYF. CDR3 bases: TGTGCCAGCAGCCTTAGACTTGATACGCAGTATTTT.

The V call is TRBV4-2, the J call TRBJ2-3; possibly TRBD2 for D (6 bases). Trimming removed 4 bases from V and 4 bases from J, with 12 bases in between. Germline CDR1 and CDR2: LGHNA and YNFKEQ. The CDR3 has 14 amino acids. The DNA of the CDR3 is TGTGCCAGCAGCCCAGCCCCGGGGGCAGATACGCAGTATTTT. It specifies CASSPAPGADTQYF.

In its sample, this clonotype was seen many times. This rearrangement joins TRBV28 to TRBJ2-1; 10 bases are shared with TRBD1. The junction had 13 bases not matched to a gene; V was cut back by 6 bases and J by 8 bases. The CDR3 sequence is 16 residues long. Germline V lookup: CDR1 MDHEN, CDR2 SYDVKM. The CDR3 sequence: CASRTYFGQGVYEQFF. CDR3 DNA: TGTGCCAGCAGGACCTACTTCGGACAGGGGGTCTATGAGCAGTTCTTC. The full variable domain, completed using reference TRBV28 and TRBJ2-1, is DVKVTQSSRYLVKRTGEKVFLECVQDMDHENMFWYRQDPGLGLRLIYFSYDVKMKEKGDIPEGYSVSREKKERFSLILESASTNQTSMYLCASRTYFGQGVYEQFFGPGTRLTVL.

The CDR3: CSAEGASGDGYTF. CDR3 in DNA: TGCAGTGCTGAGGGGGCCAGCGGGGATGGCTACACCTTC. The chain employs TRBV20-1 and TRBJ1-2, with 7 bases identical to TRBD1. The junction had 9 bases not matched to a gene; V was cut back by 5 bases and J by 6 bases. Looked up from germline, CDR1 is DFQATT and CDR2 is SNEGSKA (reference sequence). CDR3 length equals 13 residues.

The chain is built from TRBV28 and TRBJ2-3; TRBD2 is a possible D gene (5 bases). CDR3 length equals 14 residues. Germline loops: CDR1 MDHEN, CDR2 SYDVKM. V lost 3 bases, J lost 3 bases, and 10 bases lay in between. CDR3 nucleotides: TGTGCCAGCAGTTTTAGACTAAATACAGATACGCAGTATTTT. Translated, it gives CASSFRLNTDTQYF. Supplemented by reference TRBV28 and TRBJ2-3, the full variable domain reads DVKVTQSSRYLVKRTGEKVFLECVQDMDHENMFWYRQDPGLGLRLIYFSYDVKMKEKGDIPEGYSVSREKKERFSLILESASTNQTSMYLCASSFRLNTDTQYFGPGTRLTVL.